This T cell receptor (beta chain) stems from a study of shared clonotypes between healthy human individuals. Repertoires were generated with immunoSEQ multiplex PCR, while TCRdb's copy carries only in-frame clones and drops some. The repertoire has more than 450,000 clones, 79% of them found once; the top ten carry around 13%. This clone was seen only once. Germline V gene data show CDR1 as SGHVS and CDR2 as FQNEAQ. This CDR3 region has 15 residues. V trimming: 1 base; J trimming: 6 bases; junction bases outside the gene matches: 6. J is TRBJ1-5 and V is TRBV7-8; 7 bases are a match to TRBD1. Input material: PBMCs. This TCR derives from a woman aged 40 to 49 in good health. Some clones in this sample may be carry-over from other donors' samples. CDR3: CASSLGRGQGQPQHF. In DNA, the CDR3 is TGTGCCAGCAGCTTAGGAAGGGGGCAGGGTCAGCCCCAGCATTTT. The full variable domain, its missing parts supplied by reference TRBV7-8 and TRBJ1-5, is GAGVSQSPRYKVAKRGQDVALRCDPISGHVSLFWYQQALGQGPEFLTYFQNEAQLDKSGLPSDRFFAERPEGSVSTLKIQRTQQEDSAVYLCASSLGRGQGQPQHFGDGTRLSIL.